These T cell receptor beta chains were read from a single sample in a study of T-cell memory formation after mild COVID-19. TCRdb analysed the 5' RACE reads with MiXCR anew, one entry per CDR3 protein. The table includes just under 550,000 distinct CDR3 sequences, just over 20% detected once. The sequenced material came from PBMCs or a T cell subset sorted from them (not recorded which). The receptor set was obtained from an adult woman who had mild COVID-19 (a few samples of this study predate the infection). Cell type and time point are not known. Both conserved end residues are part of each CDR3. The D gene is left open where the match is weak. The size entry is marked missing in some rows and otherwise reads once, few, many or a size class.

TRBJ2-7,TRBV20-1,.,TRBD1,TGCAGTGCGTGGACAGGGGAGATTGACGAGCAGTACTTC,CSAWTGEIDEQYF
TRBJ1-1,TRBV27,.,.,TGTGCCACCTCTCGGGGTTCCATGAACACTGAAGCTTTCTTT,CATSRGSMNTEAFF
TRBJ1-1,TRBV5-1,few,TRBD1,TGCGCCAGCAGCTACGCAGGGGGTGAAGCTTTCTTT,CASSYAGGEAFF
TRBJ2-1,TRBV5-8,few,.,TGTGCCAGCAGCTTGGACGGTCCGCTCCTCTCCTACAATGAGCAGTTCTTC,CASSLDGPLLSYNEQFF
TRBJ2-3,TRBV6-5,.,TRBD1,TGTGCCAGCAGTTACTATACTCCGGGACAGGGGTACACAGATACGCAGTATTTT,CASSYYTPGQGYTDTQYF
TRBJ1-6,TRBV20-1,.,.,TGCAGTGCTAGAGATGTACCCCCCGGGGAACTCTTT,CSARDVPPGELF
TRBJ2-5,TRBV5-1,few,TRBD2,TGCGCCAGCAGCTGGGGGGTAGCGGGGAACCAAGAGACCCAGTACTTC,CASSWGVAGNQETQYF
TRBJ2-1,TRBV11-2,many,TRBD2,TGTGCCAGCAGCTTAGTCGCGGGAGTGATTAACAATGAGCAGTTCTTC,CASSLVAGVINNEQFF
TRBJ1-4,TRBV20-1,.,TRBD1,TGCAGTGCTCCGGGACAGGGGTTGGAAAAACTGTTTTTT,CSAPGQGLEKLFF
TRBJ2-3,TRBV7-9,many,TRBD2,TGTGCCAGCAGCTTAGGGACTAGCCGACGCCCGGATACGCAGTATTTT,CASSLGTSRRPDTQYF
TRBJ2-7,TRBV4-1,few,TRBD1,TGCGCCAGCAGCCAGGATACCGGGACAGCTTACGAGCAGTACTTC,CASSQDTGTAYEQYF
TRBJ2-1,TRBV6-5,few,.,TGTGCCAGCAGTTATTCTTCCGGGAGTTATGAGCAGTTCTTC,CASSYSSGSYEQFF
TRBJ2-1,TRBV5-8,few,TRBD1,TGTGCCAGCAGCCGGACCGGGACAGGGGGCTCGGGTGAGCAGTTCTTC,CASSRTGTGGSGEQFF
TRBJ2-6,TRBV3-1,.,.,TGTGCCAGCAGCCAAGCGAGTCGTTGGGGCACCTCTGGGGCCAACGTCCTGACTTTC,CASSQASRWGTSGANVLTF
TRBJ2-2,TRBV20-1,few,.,TGCAGTGCTAGAGAACAGGGAAACACCGGGGAGCTGTTTTTT,CSAREQGNTGELFF
TRBJ2-3,TRBV15,.,TRBD2,TGTGCCACCAGCAGAGATCCGCCTAGCGGGCGCTCAGATACGCAGTATTTT,CATSRDPPSGRSDTQYF
TRBJ2-3,TRBV9,many,.,TGTGCCAGCAGCGTCCAAGGGGGGACGACCGGAGGTACGCAGTATTTT,CASSVQGGTTGGTQYF
TRBJ2-7,TRBV24-1,.,.,TGTGCCACCAGCTCCGGGAGAAACTACGAGCAGTACTTC,CATSSGRNYEQYF
TRBJ2-7,TRBV9,.,TRBD2,TGTGCCAGCAGCGTAGCTAGCGGAGGGAGGGAGCAGTACTTC,CASSVASGGREQYF
TRBJ2-7,TRBV5-1,.,TRBD2,TGCGCCAGCAGCTTGATGACTAGCGGGGGCTACGAGCAGTACTTC,CASSLMTSGGYEQYF
TRBJ2-2,TRBV6-4,few,.,TGTGCCAGCAGTGACTCGAAACAGAACACCGGGGAGCTGTTTTTT,CASSDSKQNTGELFF
TRBJ2-7,TRBV5-4,few,.,TGTGCCAGCAGCTCTGAGGTAGGGACCTCCTACGAGCAGTACTTC,CASSSEVGTSYEQYF
TRBJ2-7,TRBV27,many,.,TGTGCCAGCAGTTTTGGGCGGTCCTACGAGCAGTACTTC,CASSFGRSYEQYF
TRBJ2-1,TRBV11-2,few,.,TGTGCCAGCAGCCCTTTTACGGGGGCTGATGAGCAGTTCTTC,CASSPFTGADEQFF
TRBJ1-3,TRBV29-1,few,TRBD1,TGCAGCGTTATGACAGGGCCGGCTGGAAACACCATATATTTT,CSVMTGPAGNTIYF
TRBJ2-3,TRBV20-1,few,.,TGCAGTGCTCCTCTTCGGGGGGCAGGCGATACGCAGTATTTT,CSAPLRGAGDTQYF
TRBJ2-1,TRBV12-3/TRBV12-4,.,TRBD1,TGTGCCAGCAGTGGGACAGGGCAGGGCCCGCAGTTCTTC,CASSGTGQGPQFF
TRBJ2-7,TRBV30,.,TRBD2,TGTGCCTGGAGTGTATCCGGGAGGGTTTACGAGCAGTACTTC,CAWSVSGRVYEQYF
TRBJ2-7,TRBV11-2,many,TRBD2,TGTGCCAGCAGCTCCCCGATTGAGCGGGAGAACGAGCAGTACTTC,CASSSPIERENEQYF
TRBJ2-2,TRBV4-3,.,TRBD2,TGCGCCAGCAGCCACCACGCCCTAGCGGGAGCCCCGGGCGGGGAGCTGTTTTTT,CASSHHALAGAPGGELFF
TRBJ1-4,TRBV20-1,few,.,TGCAGTGCGACGAACGGTGAAAAACTGTTTTTT,CSATNGEKLFF
TRBJ2-1,TRBV7-6,many,.,TGTGCCAGCAGCTTAGTTGCGGGCGACAATGAGCAGTTCTTC,CASSLVAGDNEQFF
TRBJ1-1,TRBV14,.,.,TGTGCCAGCAGCCAGGGACGGCTCACTGAAGCTTTCTTT,CASSQGRLTEAFF
TRBJ2-7,TRBV29-1,.,.,TGCAGCGTTAAAAGGGGGTCCTACGAGCAGTACTTC,CSVKRGSYEQYF